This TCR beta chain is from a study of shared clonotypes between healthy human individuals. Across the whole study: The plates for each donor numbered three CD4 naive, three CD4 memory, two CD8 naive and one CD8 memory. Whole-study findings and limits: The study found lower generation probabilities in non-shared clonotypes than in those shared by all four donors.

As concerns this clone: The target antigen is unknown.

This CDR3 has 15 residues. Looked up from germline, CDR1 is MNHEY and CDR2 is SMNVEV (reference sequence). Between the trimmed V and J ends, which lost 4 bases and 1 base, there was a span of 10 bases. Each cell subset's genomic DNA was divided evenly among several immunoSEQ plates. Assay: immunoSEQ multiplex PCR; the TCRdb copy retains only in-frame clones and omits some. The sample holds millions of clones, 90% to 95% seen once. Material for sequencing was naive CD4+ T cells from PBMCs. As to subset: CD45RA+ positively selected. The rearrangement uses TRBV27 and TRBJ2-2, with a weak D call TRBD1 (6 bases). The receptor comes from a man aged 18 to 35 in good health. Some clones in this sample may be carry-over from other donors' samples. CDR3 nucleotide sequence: TGTGCCAGCAGTTCCACAGGGAAGAACACCGGGGAGCTGTTTTTT. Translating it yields CASSSTGKNTGELFF.